A selection of T cell receptor beta chains follows, all from one sample in a study of cytomegalovirus exposure and HLA in healthy donors. Assay: immunoSEQ multiplex PCR; the TCRdb copy retains only in-frame clones and omits some. The sample has 110,000 or so clones; over 70% are singletons. The sample taken for sequencing was PBMCs. The source of these receptors is a man aged 40-55 years in good health and CMV-seronegative. CDR3s include the opening cysteine and the closing phenylalanine or tryptophan. Fields, in order: CDR3 protein, CDR3 DNA, J gene, D gene, V gene, clone size. A D gene is named only where the DNA matches it firmly. The size entry is marked missing in some rows and otherwise reads once, few, many or a size class.

CDR3aa: CASSERTSGAETQYF
CDR3nt: TGTGCCAGCAGCGAAAGGACTAGCGGGGCGGAGACCCAGTACTTC
j_gene: TRBJ2-5
d_gene: TRBD2
v_gene: TRBV7-2
abundance: .

CDR3aa: CASSRRDRGLETQYF
CDR3nt: TGTGCCAGCAGCAGGAGGGACAGGGGGCTGGAGACCCAGTACTTC
j_gene: TRBJ2-5
d_gene: .
v_gene: TRBV21-1
abundance: .

CDR3aa: CASSLGTSGRISNEQFF
CDR3nt: TGTGCCAGCAGCCTCGGGACTAGCGGGAGGATAAGCAATGAGCAGTTCTTC
j_gene: TRBJ2-1
d_gene: TRBD2
v_gene: TRBV7-7
abundance: once

CDR3aa: CASSQEVEQYF
CDR3nt: TGTGCCAGCAGCCAGGAGGTCGAGCAGTACTTC
j_gene: TRBJ2-7
d_gene: .
v_gene: TRBV7-9
abundance: .

CDR3aa: CASSPPRGQGSYAFF
CDR3nt: TGTGCCAGCTCACCCCCTCGAGGACAGGGATCATACGCTTTCTTT
j_gene: TRBJ1-1
d_gene: TRBD1
v_gene: TRBV6-5
abundance: few

CDR3aa: CAWSPLAGRTDTQYF
CDR3nt: TGTGCCTGGAGCCCACTAGCGGGACGGACAGATACGCAGTATTTT
j_gene: TRBJ2-3
d_gene: TRBD2
v_gene: TRBV30
abundance: .

CDR3aa: CASKLGLGSYEQYF
CDR3nt: TGTGCCAGTAAGCTGGGACTCGGATCCTACGAGCAGTACTTC
j_gene: TRBJ2-7
d_gene: .
v_gene: TRBV2
abundance: .

CDR3aa: CASSHLRGIWYGYTF
CDR3nt: TGTGCCAGCAGCCATCTCCGGGGGATCTGGTATGGCTACACCTTC
j_gene: TRBJ1-2
d_gene: .
v_gene: TRBV28
abundance: .

CDR3aa: CASSPAGTGPTGELFF
CDR3nt: TGCGCCAGCAGCCCCGCCGGGACAGGTCCCACCGGGGAGCTGTTTTTT
j_gene: TRBJ2-2
d_gene: TRBD1
v_gene: TRBV4-1
abundance: .

CDR3aa: CASTGQGALHYGYTF
CDR3nt: TGTGCCAGTACCGGCCAGGGGGCTTTGCACTATGGCTACACCTTC
j_gene: TRBJ1-2
d_gene: TRBD1
v_gene: TRBV19
abundance: .

CDR3aa: CASSRAVQTNTGELFF
CDR3nt: TGCGCCAGCAGCCGAGCTGTACAGACGAACACCGGGGAGCTGTTTTTT
j_gene: TRBJ2-2
d_gene: .
v_gene: TRBV4-3
abundance: .

CDR3aa: CASSAFFQGTDTQYF
CDR3nt: TGTGCCAGCAGCGCGTTCTTCCAGGGTACAGATACGCAGTATTTT
j_gene: TRBJ2-3
d_gene: .
v_gene: TRBV5-4
abundance: .

CDR3aa: CASRGHSQETQYF
CDR3nt: TGTGCCAGCAGGGGACACTCCCAAGAGACCCAGTACTTC
j_gene: TRBJ2-5
d_gene: .
v_gene: TRBV6-6
abundance: once

CDR3aa: CASSSGRRTYNEQFF
CDR3nt: TGTGCCAGCTCGTCTGGGAGGAGGACGTACAATGAGCAGTTCTTC
j_gene: TRBJ2-1
d_gene: .
v_gene: TRBV18
abundance: .

CDR3aa: CSSTSYSYEQYF
CDR3nt: TGTTCCAGCACTTCTTATAGCTACGAGCAGTACTTC
j_gene: TRBJ2-7
d_gene: .
v_gene: TRBV7-9
abundance: .

CDR3aa: CASSPKGLAGTDTQYF
CDR3nt: TGTGCCAGCTCACCAAAGGGACTAGCCGGAACCGATACGCAGTATTTT
j_gene: TRBJ2-3
d_gene: TRBD2
v_gene: TRBV18
abundance: .

CDR3aa: CASSPSGGVGNTIYF
CDR3nt: TGCGCCAGCAGCCCGTCCGGGGGGGTAGGGAACACCATATATTTT
j_gene: TRBJ1-3
d_gene: .
v_gene: TRBV5-1
abundance: .

CDR3aa: CSGGTSGRTQETQYF
CDR3nt: TGCAGCGGTGGGACTAGCGGGAGAACACAAGAGACCCAGTACTTC
j_gene: TRBJ2-5
d_gene: TRBD2
v_gene: TRBV29-1
abundance: once

CDR3aa: CASIGGGGIYNEQFF
CDR3nt: TGTGCCAGTATAGGCGGGGGTGGTATCTACAATGAGCAGTTCTTC
j_gene: TRBJ2-1
d_gene: TRBD2
v_gene: TRBV19
abundance: .

CDR3aa: CASRGDGLGRNQPQHF
CDR3nt: TGTGCCAGCAGGGGAGACGGCTTAGGTCGCAATCAGCCCCAGCATTTT
j_gene: TRBJ1-5
d_gene: .
v_gene: TRBV27
abundance: few

CDR3aa: CASSVSSVTYNEQFF
CDR3nt: TGTGCCAGCAGCGTTTCTAGCGTCACCTACAATGAGCAGTTCTTC
j_gene: TRBJ2-1
d_gene: .
v_gene: TRBV7-3
abundance: .

CDR3aa: CASIGGNSGKNIQYF
CDR3nt: TGTGCCAGCATCGGGGGGAATAGTGGTAAAAACATTCAGTACTTC
j_gene: TRBJ2-4
d_gene: TRBD2
v_gene: TRBV2
abundance: .

CDR3aa: CASSLEQGSHEQYF
CDR3nt: TGTGCCAGCAGCTTAGAACAGGGTAGTCACGAGCAGTACTTC
j_gene: TRBJ2-7
d_gene: .
v_gene: TRBV7-2
abundance: once

CDR3aa: CASSLGPYQPQHF
CDR3nt: TGTGCCAGCAGCTTAGGGCCTTATCAGCCCCAGCATTTT
j_gene: TRBJ1-5
d_gene: .
v_gene: TRBV7-2
abundance: .

CDR3aa: CASTPGQGGREEEQYF
CDR3nt: TGTGCCAGCACCCCGGGCCAGGGGGGAAGAGAAGAGGAGCAGTACTTC
j_gene: TRBJ2-7
d_gene: .
v_gene: TRBV7-6
abundance: .

CDR3aa: CASSVRTGGRDTQYF
CDR3nt: TGTGCCAGCAGCGTGCGGACAGGCGGGCGGGATACGCAGTATTTT
j_gene: TRBJ2-3
d_gene: TRBD1
v_gene: TRBV5-5
abundance: .

CDR3aa: CASSLGGLNTGELFF
CDR3nt: TGTGCCAGCAGTTTAGGCGGGCTAAACACCGGGGAGCTGTTTTTT
j_gene: TRBJ2-2
d_gene: .
v_gene: TRBV28
abundance: .

CDR3aa: CASSTGGGTEAFF
CDR3nt: TGTGCCAGCTCGACAGGGGGCGGAACTGAAGCTTTCTTT
j_gene: TRBJ1-1
d_gene: TRBD1
v_gene: TRBV27
abundance: .

CDR3aa: CASSRRGYEQYF
CDR3nt: TGTGCCAGCAGCCGAAGGGGATACGAGCAGTACTTC
j_gene: TRBJ2-7
d_gene: .
v_gene: TRBV28
abundance: .

CDR3aa: CASSQTGAAGGTDTQYF
CDR3nt: TGCGCCAGCAGCCAAACGGGCGCAGCGGGAGGCACAGATACGCAGTATTTT
j_gene: TRBJ2-3
d_gene: TRBD2
v_gene: TRBV4-1
abundance: .

CDR3aa: CASSYGPNNQPQHF
CDR3nt: TGTGCCAGCAGTTACGGGCCGAATAATCAGCCCCAGCATTTT
j_gene: TRBJ1-5
d_gene: .
v_gene: TRBV6-6
abundance: .

CDR3aa: CASSHYRGLGGQPQHF
CDR3nt: TGCGCCAGCAGCCATTACAGGGGGTTAGGAGGACAGCCCCAGCATTTT
j_gene: TRBJ1-5
d_gene: TRBD1
v_gene: TRBV4-3
abundance: once

CDR3aa: CASSAEDGGNEQFF
CDR3nt: TGTGCCAGCAGCGCCGAAGACGGGGGGAATGAGCAGTTCTTC
j_gene: TRBJ2-1
d_gene: TRBD2
v_gene: TRBV13
abundance: .

CDR3aa: CASSLPGTAALGVGEKLFF
CDR3nt: TGTGCCAGCAGCTTACCCGGGACAGCCGCCCTCGGGGTAGGTGAAAAACTGTTTTTT
j_gene: TRBJ1-4
d_gene: TRBD1
v_gene: TRBV7-9
abundance: .